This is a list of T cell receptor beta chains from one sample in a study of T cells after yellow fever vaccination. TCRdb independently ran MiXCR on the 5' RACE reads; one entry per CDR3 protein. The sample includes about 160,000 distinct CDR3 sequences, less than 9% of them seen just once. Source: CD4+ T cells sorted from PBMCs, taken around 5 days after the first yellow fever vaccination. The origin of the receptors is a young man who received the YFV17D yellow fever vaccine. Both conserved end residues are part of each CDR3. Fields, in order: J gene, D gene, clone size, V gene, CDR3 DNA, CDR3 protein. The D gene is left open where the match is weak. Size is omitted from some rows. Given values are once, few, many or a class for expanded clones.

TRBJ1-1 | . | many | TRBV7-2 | TGTGCCAGCAGCTTAGAGGGCTTAGGCGTCCGCACTGAAGCTTTCTTT | CASSLEGLGVRTEAFF
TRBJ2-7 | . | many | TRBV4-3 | TGCGCCAGCAGTTACAGGGGAGGCTACGAGCAGTACTTC | CASSYRGGYEQYF
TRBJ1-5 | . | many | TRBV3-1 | TGTGCCAGCAGCCAAGTGGTAGGCAATCAGCCCCAGCATTTT | CASSQVVGNQPQHF
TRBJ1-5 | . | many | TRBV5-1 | TGCGCCAGCAGCTTGGAGAACCCCAATCAGCCCCAGCATTTT | CASSLENPNQPQHF
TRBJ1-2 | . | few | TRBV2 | TGTGCCAGCAGGGTTTCAGCTGAACACTATGGCTACACCTTC | CASRVSAEHYGYTF
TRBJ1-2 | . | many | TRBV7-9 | TGTGCCAGCAGCGCCGGGACAATCTCTAACTATGGCTACACCTTC | CASSAGTISNYGYTF
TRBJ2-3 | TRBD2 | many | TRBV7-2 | TGTGCCAGCAGCAGAACCGGGGGGGCCTTCGGCACAGATACGCAGTATTTT | CASSRTGGAFGTDTQYF
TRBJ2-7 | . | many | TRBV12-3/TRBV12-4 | TGTGCCAGCAGTCAGTGGACTACCGAGCCGAGCTTC | CASSQWTTEPSF
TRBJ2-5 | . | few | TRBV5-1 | TGCGCCAGCAGCTTGGAGGAGAGAGAGACCCAGTACTTC | CASSLEERETQYF
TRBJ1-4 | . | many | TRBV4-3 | TGCGCCAGCAGCCAAGTGGGGGGGGCGGGGGCGACCATCAATGAAAAACTGTTTTTT | CASSQVGGAGATINEKLFF
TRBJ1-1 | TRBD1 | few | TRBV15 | TGTGCCACCAGCAGGGATGACCGACAGGGGACGAGGAACACTGAAGCTTTCTTT | CATSRDDRQGTRNTEAFF
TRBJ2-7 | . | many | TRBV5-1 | TGCGCCAGCAGCTTGGACGGATCCTACGAGCAGTACTTC | CASSLDGSYEQYF
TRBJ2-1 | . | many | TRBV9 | TGTGCCAGCAGCTCCAACCGCACAGTACGAGAGCAGTTCTTC | CASSSNRTVREQFF
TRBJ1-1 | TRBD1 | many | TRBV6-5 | TGTGCCAGCAGGGGACAGGGGGCTTCTGAAGCTTTCTTT | CASRGQGASEAFF
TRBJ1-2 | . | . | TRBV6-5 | TGTGCCAGCAGTTACAAGGGTTATGGCTACACCTTC | CASSYKGYGYTF
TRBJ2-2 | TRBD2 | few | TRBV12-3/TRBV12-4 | TGTGCCAGCAGTTTACTAGCGGGGGGGCGCTGGGACACCGGGGAGCTGTTTTTT | CASSLLAGGRWDTGELFF
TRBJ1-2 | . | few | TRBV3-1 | TGTGCCAGCAGCCCGGACAATAACTATGGCTACACCTTC | CASSPDNNYGYTF
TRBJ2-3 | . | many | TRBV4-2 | TGTGCCAGCAGCCAAGATCGTGTTTCGACCGATACGCAGTATTTT | CASSQDRVSTDTQYF
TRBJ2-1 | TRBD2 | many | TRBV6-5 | TGTGCCAGCAAGCTAGCGGGGGGGAGTTACAATGAGCAGTTCTTC | CASKLAGGSYNEQFF
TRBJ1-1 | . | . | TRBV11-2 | TGTGCCAGCAGCCCCCATAGTGTATCGAACACTGAAGCTTTCTTT | CASSPHSVSNTEAFF
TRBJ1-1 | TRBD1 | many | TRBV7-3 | TGTGCCAGCAGCTTACAGGGGGAGGGAGCTGAAGCTTTCTTT | CASSLQGEGAEAFF
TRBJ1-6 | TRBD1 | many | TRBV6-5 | TGTGCCAGCAGTTACCAGGGGGGTGTTGGTTCACCCCTCCACTTT | CASSYQGGVGSPLHF
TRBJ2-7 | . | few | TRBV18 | TGTGCCAGCTCTCGGGACCACGAGCAGTACTTC | CASSRDHEQYF
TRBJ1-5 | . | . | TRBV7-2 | TGTGCCAGCAGCTTAGCCACGAGACAGAGCAATCAGCCCCAGCATTTT | CASSLATRQSNQPQHF
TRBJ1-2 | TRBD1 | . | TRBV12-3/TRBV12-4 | TGTGCCAGCAGCCCAGCGCCCTTCACAGGGGGGAAAGGCTACACCTTC | CASSPAPFTGGKGYTF
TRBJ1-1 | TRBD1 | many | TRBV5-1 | TGCGCCTCCCAAAGGGGGGGTTCAGGGGGAGACACTGAAGCTTTCTTT | CASQRGGSGGDTEAFF
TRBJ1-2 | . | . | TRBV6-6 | TGTGCCAGCAGTAACAGCCACTATGGCTACACCTTC | CASSNSHYGYTF
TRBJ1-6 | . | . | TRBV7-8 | TGTGCCAGCAGCCGAGGGAGGACGCCGGGTAATTCACCCCTCCACTTT | CASSRGRTPGNSPLHF
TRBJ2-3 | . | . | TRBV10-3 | TGTGCCATCAGCACGGGGAGCTTTGATACGCAGTATTTT | CAISTGSFDTQYF
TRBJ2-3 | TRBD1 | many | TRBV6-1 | TGTGCCAGCAGTGAAAGGAAGGACAGGGTCACAGATACGCAGTATTTT | CASSERKDRVTDTQYF
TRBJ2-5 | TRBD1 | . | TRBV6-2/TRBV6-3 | TGTGCCAGCAGTTACCTGGGACAGGGGCAAGAGACCCAGTACTTC | CASSYLGQGQETQYF
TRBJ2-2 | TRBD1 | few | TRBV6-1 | TGTGCCAGCATTCGACAGGGGGTGAACACCGGGGAGCTGTTTTTT | CASIRQGVNTGELFF
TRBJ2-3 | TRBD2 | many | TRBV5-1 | TGCGCCAGCAGCTTAACCGGGACTAGCGGGGGCCCGTGGGTCACAGATACGCAGTATTTT | CASSLTGTSGGPWVTDTQYF
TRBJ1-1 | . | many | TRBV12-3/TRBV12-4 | TGTGCCAGCAGTCAGTCCCGGGTGGGGACTGAAGCTTTCTTT | CASSQSRVGTEAFF
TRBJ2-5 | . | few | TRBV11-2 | TGTGCCAGCAGCCCTAGTGGTCCGGGGCAGAGGGAGACCCAGTACTTC | CASSPSGPGQRETQYF
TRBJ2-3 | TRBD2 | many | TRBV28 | TGTGCCAGCAGTTTCCCTAGCGGGGGGGCCACAGATACGCAGTATTTT | CASSFPSGGATDTQYF
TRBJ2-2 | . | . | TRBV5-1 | TGCGCCAGCAGCTTCTATCGGGGCGACACCGGGGAGCTGTTTTTT | CASSFYRGDTGELFF
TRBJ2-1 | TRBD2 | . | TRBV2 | TGTGCCAGCAGTGAGGTTGGTTTAGCGGGGGGAAACAATGAGCAGTTCTTC | CASSEVGLAGGNNEQFF
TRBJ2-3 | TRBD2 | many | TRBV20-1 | TGCAGTGCTAGTTTAGCGGGGCTCAATACGCAGTATTTT | CSASLAGLNTQYF
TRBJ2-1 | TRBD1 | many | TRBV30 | TGTGCCTGGAGTCAGGGGGCCCTCTACAATGAGCAGTTCTTC | CAWSQGALYNEQFF
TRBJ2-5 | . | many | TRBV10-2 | TGCGCCAGCAGTGAAGCAGGGAGGCAAGAGACCCAGTACTTC | CASSEAGRQETQYF
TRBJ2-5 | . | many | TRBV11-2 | TGTGCCAGCAGCTTTTTAGGAGGGGGCCTTAAAGAGACCCAGTACTTC | CASSFLGGGLKETQYF
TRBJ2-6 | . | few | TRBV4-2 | TGTGCCAGCGCCTCCTCAGGGGCGAGAGGGGCCAACGTCCTGACTTTC | CASASSGARGANVLTF
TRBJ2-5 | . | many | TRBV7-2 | TGTGCCAGCAGGAAGCCGGGATTCCAAGAGACCCAGTACTTC | CASRKPGFQETQYF
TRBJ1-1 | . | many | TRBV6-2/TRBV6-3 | TGTGCCAGCAGCTCCGTCAGTAGGAACACTGAAGCTTTCTTT | CASSSVSRNTEAFF
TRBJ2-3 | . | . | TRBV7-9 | TGTGCCAGCAGCTTGGTTCATACGCAGTATTTT | CASSLVHTQYF
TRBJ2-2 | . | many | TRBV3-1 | TGTGCCAGCAGTCGAGGGTCCGGCACCGGGGAGCTGTTTTTT | CASSRGSGTGELFF
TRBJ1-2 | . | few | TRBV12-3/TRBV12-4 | TGTGCCAGCAGGGGATTCTATGGCTACACCTTC | CASRGFYGYTF
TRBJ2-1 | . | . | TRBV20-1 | TGCAGTGCTCTACGCCTGGGGCACCACGTCTCCTACAATGAGCAGTTCTTC | CSALRLGHHVSYNEQFF
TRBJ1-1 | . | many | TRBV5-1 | TGCGCCAGCAGCTTGGAGATGGACACTGAAGCTTTCTTT | CASSLEMDTEAFF
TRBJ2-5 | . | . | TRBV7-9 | TGTGCCAGCAGCTTCCGAGACATCCAAGAGACCCAGTACTTC | CASSFRDIQETQYF
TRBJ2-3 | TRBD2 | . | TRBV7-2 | TGTGCCAGCAGCCGGGGACTAGCGGGATTAACAGATACGCAGTATTTT | CASSRGLAGLTDTQYF
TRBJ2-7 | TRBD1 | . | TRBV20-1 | TGCAGTGCTACACGCATCAGTAGACAGGGGGGGTCCAACGAGCAGTACTTC | CSATRISRQGGSNEQYF
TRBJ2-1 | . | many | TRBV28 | TGTGCCAGCGCTCCCCTGAACGTCTACAATGAGCAGTTCTTC | CASAPLNVYNEQFF